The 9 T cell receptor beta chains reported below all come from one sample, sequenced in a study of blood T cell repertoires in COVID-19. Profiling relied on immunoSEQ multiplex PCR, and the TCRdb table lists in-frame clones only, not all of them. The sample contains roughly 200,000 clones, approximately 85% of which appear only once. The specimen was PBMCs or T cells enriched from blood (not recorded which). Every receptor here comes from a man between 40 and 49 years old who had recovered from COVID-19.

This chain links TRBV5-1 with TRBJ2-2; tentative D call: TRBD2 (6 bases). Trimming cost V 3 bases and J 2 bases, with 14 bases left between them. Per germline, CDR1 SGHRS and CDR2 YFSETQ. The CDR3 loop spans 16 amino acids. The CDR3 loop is CASSSLARPNTGELFF. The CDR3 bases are TGCGCCAGCAGCTCCCTAGCGCGACCCAACACCGGGGAGCTGTTTTTT. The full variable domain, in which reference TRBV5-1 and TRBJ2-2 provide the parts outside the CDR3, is KAGVTQTPRYLIKTRGQQVTLSCSPISGHRSVSWYQQTPGQGLQFLFEYFSETQRNKGNFPGRFSGRQFSNSRSEMNVSTLELGDSALYLCASSSLARPNTGELFFGEGSRLTVL.

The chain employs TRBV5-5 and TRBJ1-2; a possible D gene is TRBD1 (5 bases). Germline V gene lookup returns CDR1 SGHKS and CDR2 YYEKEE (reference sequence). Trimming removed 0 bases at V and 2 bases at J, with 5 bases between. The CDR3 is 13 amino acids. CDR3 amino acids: CASSLEGNYGYTF. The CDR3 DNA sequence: TGTGCCAGCAGCTTGGAGGGGAACTATGGCTACACCTTC. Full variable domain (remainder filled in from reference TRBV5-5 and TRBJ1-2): DAGVTQSPTHLIKTRGQQVTLRCSPISGHKSVSWYQQVLGQGPQFIFQYYEKEERGRGNFPDRFSARQFPNYSSELNVNALLLGDSALYLCASSLEGNYGYTFGSGTRLTVV.

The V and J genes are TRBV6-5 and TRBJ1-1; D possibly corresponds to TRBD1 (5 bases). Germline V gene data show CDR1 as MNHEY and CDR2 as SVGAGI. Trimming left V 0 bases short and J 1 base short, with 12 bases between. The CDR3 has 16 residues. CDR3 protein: CASSYSAAGRNTEAFF. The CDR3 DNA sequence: TGTGCCAGCAGTTACTCGGCGGCAGGGCGGAACACTGAAGCTTTCTTT.

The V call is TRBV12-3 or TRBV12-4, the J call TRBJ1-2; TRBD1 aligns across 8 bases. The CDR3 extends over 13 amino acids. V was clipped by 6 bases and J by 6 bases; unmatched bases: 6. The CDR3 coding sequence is TGTGCCAGCAGCTCAGGGACAGGTCATGGCTACACCTTC. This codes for CASSSGTGHGYTF.

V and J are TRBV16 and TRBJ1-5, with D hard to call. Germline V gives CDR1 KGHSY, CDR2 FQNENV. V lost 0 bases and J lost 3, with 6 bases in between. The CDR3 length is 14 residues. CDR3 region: CASSQSLINQPQHF. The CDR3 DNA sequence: TGTGCCAGCAGCCAATCACTGATCAATCAGCCCCAGCATTTT.

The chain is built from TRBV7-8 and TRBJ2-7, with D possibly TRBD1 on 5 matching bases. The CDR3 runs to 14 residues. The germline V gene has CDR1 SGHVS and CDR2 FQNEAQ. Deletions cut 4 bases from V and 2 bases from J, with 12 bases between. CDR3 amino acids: CASSSRQNTYEQYF. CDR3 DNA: TGTGCCAGCAGCTCCCGACAGAATACCTACGAGCAGTACTTC.

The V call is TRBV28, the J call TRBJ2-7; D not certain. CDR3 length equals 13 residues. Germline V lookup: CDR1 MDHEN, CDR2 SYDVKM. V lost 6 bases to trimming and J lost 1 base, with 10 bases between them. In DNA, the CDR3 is TGTGCCAGCAGGTACCCCCAGTCCTACGAGCAGTACTTC. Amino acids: CASRYPQSYEQYF.

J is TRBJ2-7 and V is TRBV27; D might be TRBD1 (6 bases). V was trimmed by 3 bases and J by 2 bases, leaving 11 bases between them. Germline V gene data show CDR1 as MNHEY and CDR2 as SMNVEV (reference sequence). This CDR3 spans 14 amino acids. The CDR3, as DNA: TGTGCCAGCAGTTTGGCAGGGACAACCTACGAGCAGTACTTC. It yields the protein CASSLAGTTYEQYF.

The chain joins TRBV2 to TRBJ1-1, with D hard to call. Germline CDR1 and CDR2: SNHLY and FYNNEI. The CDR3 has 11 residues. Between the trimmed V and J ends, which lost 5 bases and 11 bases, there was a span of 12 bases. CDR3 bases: TGTGCCAGCAGTCCTAAAAAGGAGGCTTTCTTT. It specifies CASSPKKEAFF.